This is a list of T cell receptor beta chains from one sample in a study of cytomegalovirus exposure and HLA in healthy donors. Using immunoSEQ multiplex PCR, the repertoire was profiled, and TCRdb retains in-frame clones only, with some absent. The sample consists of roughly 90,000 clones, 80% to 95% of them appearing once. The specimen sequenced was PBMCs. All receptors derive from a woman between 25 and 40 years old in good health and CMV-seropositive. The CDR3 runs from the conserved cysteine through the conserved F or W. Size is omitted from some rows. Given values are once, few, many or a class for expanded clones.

CASSPTAVTGNEQFF TRBJ2-1 NA TRBV11-3
CAWRGQGVYEQYF TRBJ2-7 NA TRBV30
CASILAEDNHEQFF TRBJ2-1 NA TRBV2
CASSESDRGSNQPQHF TRBJ1-5 NA TRBV25-1
CASSPVVGLTDTQYF TRBJ2-3 NA TRBV18
CASSLADRSPDDF TRBJ1-3 NA TRBV5-6
CASRRFGTENTEAFF TRBJ1-1 NA TRBV28
CASSMGLRGQYF TRBJ2-7 NA TRBV5-6
CASSIGRRGSATNEKLFF TRBJ1-4 NA TRBV19
CATAGGPVEQYF TRBJ2-7 NA TRBV2
CASSQVGLADNEQFF TRBJ2-1 NA TRBV4-2
CASSPLLLARSYNEQFF TRBJ2-1 NA TRBV28
CASSGGERDTGELFF TRBJ2-2 once TRBV5-1
CASPGGGGRFTDTQYF TRBJ2-3 NA TRBV7-3
CASSFRTGSTGELFF TRBJ2-2 NA TRBV27
CASSQVARTGGAIQANYGYTF TRBJ1-2 once TRBV4-3
CASSWGNEQYF TRBJ2-7 NA TRBV28
CASSEVLSNSGANVLTF TRBJ2-6 NA TRBV6-1